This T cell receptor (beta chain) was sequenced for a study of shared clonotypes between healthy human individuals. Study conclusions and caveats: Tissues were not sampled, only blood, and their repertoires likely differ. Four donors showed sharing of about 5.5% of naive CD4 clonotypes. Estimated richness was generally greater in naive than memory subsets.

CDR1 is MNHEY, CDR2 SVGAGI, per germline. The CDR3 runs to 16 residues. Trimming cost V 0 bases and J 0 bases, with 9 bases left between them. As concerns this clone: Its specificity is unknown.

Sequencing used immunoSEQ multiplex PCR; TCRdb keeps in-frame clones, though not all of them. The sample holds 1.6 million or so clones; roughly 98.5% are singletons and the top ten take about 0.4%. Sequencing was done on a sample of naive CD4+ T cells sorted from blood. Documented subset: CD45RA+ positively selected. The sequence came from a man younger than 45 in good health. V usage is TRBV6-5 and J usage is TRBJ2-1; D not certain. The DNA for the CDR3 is TGTGCCAGCAGTTACTCTGGGTTGGGCTCCTACAATGAGCAGTTCTTC. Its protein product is CASSYSGLGSYNEQFF.